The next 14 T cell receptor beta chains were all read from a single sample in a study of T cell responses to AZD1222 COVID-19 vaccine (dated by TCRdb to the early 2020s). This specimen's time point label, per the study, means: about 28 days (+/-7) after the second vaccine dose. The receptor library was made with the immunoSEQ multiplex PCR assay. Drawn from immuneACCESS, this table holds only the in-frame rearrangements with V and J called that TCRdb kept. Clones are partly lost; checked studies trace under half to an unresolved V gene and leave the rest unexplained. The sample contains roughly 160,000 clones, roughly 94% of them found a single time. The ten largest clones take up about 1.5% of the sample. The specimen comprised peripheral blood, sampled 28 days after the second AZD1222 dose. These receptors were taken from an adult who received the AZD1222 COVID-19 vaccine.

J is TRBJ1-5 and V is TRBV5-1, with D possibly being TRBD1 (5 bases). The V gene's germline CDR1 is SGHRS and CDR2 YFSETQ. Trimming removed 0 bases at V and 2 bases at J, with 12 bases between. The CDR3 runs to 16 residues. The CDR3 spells CASSLGAGGGNQPQHF. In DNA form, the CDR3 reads TGCGCCAGCAGCTTGGGAGCGGGGGGGGGCAATCAGCCCCAGCATTTT.

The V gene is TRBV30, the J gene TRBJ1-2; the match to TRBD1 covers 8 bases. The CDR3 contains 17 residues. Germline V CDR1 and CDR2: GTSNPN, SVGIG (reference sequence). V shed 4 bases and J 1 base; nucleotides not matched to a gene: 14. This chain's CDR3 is CAWIPQDRVPFNYGYTF. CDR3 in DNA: TGTGCCTGGATCCCCCAGGACAGGGTCCCCTTTAACTATGGCTACACCTTC.

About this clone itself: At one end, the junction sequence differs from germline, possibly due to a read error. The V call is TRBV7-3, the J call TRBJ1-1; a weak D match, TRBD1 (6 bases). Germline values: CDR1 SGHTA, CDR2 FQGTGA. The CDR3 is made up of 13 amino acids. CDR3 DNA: TGTGCCAGCAGCCGGCTAGGGGACACCGAAGCTTTCTTT. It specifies CASSRLGDTEAFF.

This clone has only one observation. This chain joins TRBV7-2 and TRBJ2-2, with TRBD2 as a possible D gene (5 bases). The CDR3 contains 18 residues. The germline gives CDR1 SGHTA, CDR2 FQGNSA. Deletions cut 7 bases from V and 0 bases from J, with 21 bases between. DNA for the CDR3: TGTGCCAGCACTCCAGCCCCCCGAAGCGGCTCGAACACCGGGGAGCTGTTTTTT. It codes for CASTPAPRSGSNTGELFF.

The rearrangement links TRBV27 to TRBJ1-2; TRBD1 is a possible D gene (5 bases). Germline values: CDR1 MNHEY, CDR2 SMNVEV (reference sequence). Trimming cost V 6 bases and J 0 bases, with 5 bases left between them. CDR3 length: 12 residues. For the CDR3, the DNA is TGTGCCAGCAGACAGGCTAACTATGGCTACACCTTC. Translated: CASRQANYGYTF.

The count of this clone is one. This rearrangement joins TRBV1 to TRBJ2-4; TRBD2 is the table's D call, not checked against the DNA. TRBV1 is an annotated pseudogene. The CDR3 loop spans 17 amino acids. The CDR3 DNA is TGCACCAGCAGCTCATGGACTAGCGGGAGTGTTTGGGACATTCAGTACTTC. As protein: CTSSSWTSGSVWDIQYF.

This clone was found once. CDR3 region: CASSSPGGGTNQPQHF. The CDR3 DNA is TGTGCCAGCAGCTCCCCCGGGGGAGGGACCAATCAGCCCCAGCATTTT. The chain links TRBV7-2 to TRBJ1-5; TRBD1 might be the D (5 bases). The CDR3 has 16 residues. The V end lost 4 bases, the J end lost 3 bases, and 16 bases lay between the germline ends. CDR1 is SGHTA, CDR2 FQGNSA, per germline.

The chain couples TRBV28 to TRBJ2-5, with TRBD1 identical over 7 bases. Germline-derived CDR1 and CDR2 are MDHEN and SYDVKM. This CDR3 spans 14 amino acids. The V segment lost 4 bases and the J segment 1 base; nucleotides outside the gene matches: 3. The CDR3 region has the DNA TGTGCCAGCAGTTCGGGACAGTCCCAAGAGACCCAGTACTTC. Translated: CASSSGQSQETQYF.

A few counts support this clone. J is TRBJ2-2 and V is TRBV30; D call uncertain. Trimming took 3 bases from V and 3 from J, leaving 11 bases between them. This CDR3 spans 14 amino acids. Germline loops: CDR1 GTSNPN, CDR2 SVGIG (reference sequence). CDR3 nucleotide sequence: TGTGCCTGGAGCCCGGACGCATACACCGGGGAGCTGTTTTTT. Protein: CAWSPDAYTGELFF. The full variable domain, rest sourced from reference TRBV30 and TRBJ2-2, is SQTIHQWPATLVQPVGSPLSLECTVEGTSNPNLYWYRQAAGRGLQLLFYSVGIGQISSEVPQNLSASRPQDRQFILSSKKLLLSDSGFYLCAWSPDAYTGELFFGEGSRLTVL.

CDR3 nucleotide sequence: TGTGCCAGTAGTACCTCGGGGCAAGGTGGCTACACCTTC. Translated, it gives CASSTSGQGGYTF. J is TRBJ1-2 and V is TRBV19, with TRBD1 as a possible D gene (5 bases). V was cut by 4 bases and J by 7 bases, with 13 bases left in between. This CDR3 is 13 amino acids long. Germline CDR1 and CDR2: LNHDA and SQIVND (reference sequence).

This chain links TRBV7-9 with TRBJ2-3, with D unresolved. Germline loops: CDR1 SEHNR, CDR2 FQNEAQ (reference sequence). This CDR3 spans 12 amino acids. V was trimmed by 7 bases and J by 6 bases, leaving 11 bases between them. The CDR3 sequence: CASTGEWDTQYF. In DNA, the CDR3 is TGTGCCAGCACCGGCGAGTGGGATACGCAGTATTTT.

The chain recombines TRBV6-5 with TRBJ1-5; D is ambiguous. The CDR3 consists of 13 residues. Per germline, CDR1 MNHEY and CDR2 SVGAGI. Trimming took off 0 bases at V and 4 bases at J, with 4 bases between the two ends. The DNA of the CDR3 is TGTGCCAGCAGTTACTCACAGAATCAGCCCCAGCATTTT. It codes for CASSYSQNQPQHF.

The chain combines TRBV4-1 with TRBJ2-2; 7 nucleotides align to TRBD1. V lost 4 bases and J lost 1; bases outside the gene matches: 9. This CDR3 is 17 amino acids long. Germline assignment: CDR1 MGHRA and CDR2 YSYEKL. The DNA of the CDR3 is TGCGCCAGCAGCCCGAGGACAGGTCAGGTGAACACCGGGGAGCTGTTTTTT. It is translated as CASSPRTGQVNTGELFF.

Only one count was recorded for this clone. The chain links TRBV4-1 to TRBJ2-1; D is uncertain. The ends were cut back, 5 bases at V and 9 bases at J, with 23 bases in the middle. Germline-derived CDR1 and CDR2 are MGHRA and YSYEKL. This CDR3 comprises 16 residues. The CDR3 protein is CASSFPPGSSQVEQFF. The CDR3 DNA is TGCGCCAGCAGCTTCCCCCCCGGCAGTAGTCAGGTTGAGCAGTTCTTC.